The clone carrying this T cell receptor beta chain came up many times. Trimming at V came to 0 bases and at J to 4 bases, leaving 4 bases not matched to a gene. Germline V CDR1 and CDR2: SGHDN, FVKESK. The CDR3 has 17 amino acids. This sample stems from a study of T-cell reconstitution after alpha-beta-depleted transplantation in children. Researchers prepared the TCRbeta library using unique molecular identifiers, the study reports. MiXCR, run by TCRdb on the PCR reads, gives a single entry per CDR3 protein. Of hundreds of thousands of distinct CDR3 sequences detected, under 15% appear once; the ten largest clones hold over 2%.

The sequence derives from a male patient between 5 and 17 years old who had a stem cell transplant for acute myeloid leukemia, so the T cells may come from the graft donor. The input for sequencing was PBMCs, mostly from graft donor cells, taken 360 days after TCRalphabeta/CD19-depleted stem cell transplant. The chain couples TRBV14 to TRBJ2-1; 12 positions match TRBD2. The CDR3 spells CASSQDAGLAGYNEQFF. In DNA, the CDR3 is TGTGCCAGCAGCCAAGATGCCGGACTAGCGGGATACAATGAGCAGTTCTTC.